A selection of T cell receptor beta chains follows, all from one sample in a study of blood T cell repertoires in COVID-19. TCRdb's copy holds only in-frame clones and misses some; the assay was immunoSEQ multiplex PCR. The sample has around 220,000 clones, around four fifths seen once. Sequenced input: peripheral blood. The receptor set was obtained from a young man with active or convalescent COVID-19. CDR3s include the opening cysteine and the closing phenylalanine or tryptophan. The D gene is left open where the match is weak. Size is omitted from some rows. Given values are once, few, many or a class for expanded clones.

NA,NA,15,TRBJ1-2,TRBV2,TGTGCCAGCAGTCCAAGGTTAGACAGCAACTATGGCTACACCTTC,CASSPRLDSNYGYTF
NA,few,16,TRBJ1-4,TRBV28,TGTGCCAGCAGTTTACGCACAGGGAAACTTAATGAAAAACTGTTTTTT,CASSLRTGKLNEKLFF
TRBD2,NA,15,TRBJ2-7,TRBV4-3,TGCGCCAGCAGCCAAGCGTCTAGCGGGAGGTACGAGCAGTACTTC,CASSQASSGRYEQYF
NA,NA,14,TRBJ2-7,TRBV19,TGTGCCAGTAGTAGGAGCGTAGAGGGCTACGAGCAGTACTTC,CASSRSVEGYEQYF
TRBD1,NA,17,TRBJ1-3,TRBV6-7,TGTGCCAGCAAGACGGAAAGGGGACAGCAAAAACGAAACACCATATATTTT,CASKTERGQQKRNTIYF
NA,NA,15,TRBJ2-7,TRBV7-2,TGTGCCAGCAGCTCGTCGGACTATGCCCCCTCTGAGCAGTACTTC,CASSSSDYAPSEQYF
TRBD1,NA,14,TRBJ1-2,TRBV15,TGTGCCACCAGCAGAGATACGACAGGGCGAAGCTACACCTTC,CATSRDTTGRSYTF
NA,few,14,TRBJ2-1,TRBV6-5,TGTGCCAGCAGTTACTCGAGGGCGGAAAGGGAGCAGTTCTTC,CASSYSRAEREQFF
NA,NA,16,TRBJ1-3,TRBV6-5,TGTGCCAGCAGTTACTCGATACCGGGCTCTGGAAACACCATATATTTT,CASSYSIPGSGNTIYF
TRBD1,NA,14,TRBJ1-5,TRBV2,TGTGCCAGCAGTCCCGACAGGGACCCGCGGCCCCAGCATTTT,CASSPDRDPRPQHF
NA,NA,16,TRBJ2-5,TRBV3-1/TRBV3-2,TGTGCCAGCAGCCAAGGGGCAGTGGGCCTCGGAGGGACCCAGTACTTC,CASSQGAVGLGGTQYF
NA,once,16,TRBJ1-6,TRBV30,TGTGCCTGGAGTCCCAGCCGGGTTAGGGGATATTCACCCCTCCACTTT,CAWSPSRVRGYSPLHF
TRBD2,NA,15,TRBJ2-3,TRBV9,TGTGCCAGCAGCCTAGCGGGGGGGCTGACAGATACGCAGTATTTT,CASSLAGGLTDTQYF
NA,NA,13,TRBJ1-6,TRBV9,TGTGCCAGCAGCGTAGAGTCTCTATCACCCCTCCACTTT,CASSVESLSPLHF
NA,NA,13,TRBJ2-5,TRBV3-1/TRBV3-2,TGTGCCAGCAGCCAAGATGGTGCGGAGACCCAGTACTTC,CASSQDGAETQYF
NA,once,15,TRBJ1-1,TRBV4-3,TGCGCCAGCAGCCAAGATTACGGGGGAGGAACTGAAGCTTTCTTT,CASSQDYGGGTEAFF
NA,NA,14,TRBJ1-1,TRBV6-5,TGTGCCAGCAGTTACCCGGGTGCTGACACTGAAGCTTTCTTT,CASSYPGADTEAFF
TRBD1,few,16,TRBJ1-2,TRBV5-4,TGTGCCAGCAGCTTGGCTTCAGGGGGGCCGAACTATGGCTACACCTTC,CASSLASGGPNYGYTF
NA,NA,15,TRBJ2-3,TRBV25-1,TGTGCCAGCAGTTCGAGCGGCGGGCGAGGGAATACGCAGTATTTT,CASSSSGGRGNTQYF
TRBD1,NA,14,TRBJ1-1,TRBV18,TGTGCCAGCTCACCAAGGACAGGGGAGGCTGAAGCTTTCTTT,CASSPRTGEAEAFF
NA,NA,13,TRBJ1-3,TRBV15,TGTGGTTCCGGGGAAAGGTCTGGAAACACCATATATTTT,CGSGERSGNTIYF
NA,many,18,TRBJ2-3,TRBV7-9,TGTGCCAGCAGCTTACCTCGCGGGGCGGGGCATCGCACAGATACGCAGTATTTT,CASSLPRGAGHRTDTQYF
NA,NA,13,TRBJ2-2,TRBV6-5,TGTGCCAGCAGCGAGCTTCCCACCGGGGAGCTGTTTTTT,CASSELPTGELFF
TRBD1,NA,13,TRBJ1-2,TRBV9,TGTGCCAGCAGCGACGGGACAGCCTATGGCTACACCTTC,CASSDGTAYGYTF
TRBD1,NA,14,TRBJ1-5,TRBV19,TGTGCCAGTAGTGGGACAGTCCTCAATCAGCCCCAGCATTTT,CASSGTVLNQPQHF
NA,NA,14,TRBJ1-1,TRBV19,TGTGCCAGTAGTATACGGGCGGGGGTCACTGAAGCTTTCTTT,CASSIRAGVTEAFF
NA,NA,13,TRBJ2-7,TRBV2,TGTGCCAGCAGTGAAGTAGTAGACTACGAGCAGTACTTC,CASSEVVDYEQYF
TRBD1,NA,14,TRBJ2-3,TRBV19,TGTGCCAGTAGTCCCAGGACAGGGATTCATACGCAGTATTTT,CASSPRTGIHTQYF
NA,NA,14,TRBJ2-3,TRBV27,TGTGCCAGCAGTTTCGTAGAGCCCACAGATACGCAGTATTTT,CASSFVEPTDTQYF
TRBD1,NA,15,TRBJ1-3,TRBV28,TGTGCCAGCAGTCCCCGGGGACAGGGAGGAAACACCATATATTTT,CASSPRGQGGNTIYF
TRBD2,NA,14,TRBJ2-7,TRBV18,TGTGCCAGCTCACCCGGGACTAGCTCCTACGAGCAGTACTTC,CASSPGTSSYEQYF
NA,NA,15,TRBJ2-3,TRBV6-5,TGTGCCAGCAGGAAGACAGGCACTAGCACAGATACGCAGTATTTT,CASRKTGTSTDTQYF
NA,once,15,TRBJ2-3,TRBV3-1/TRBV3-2,TGTGCCAGCAGCAAGTGGCGAGGGCCCACAGATACGCAGTATTTT,CASSKWRGPTDTQYF
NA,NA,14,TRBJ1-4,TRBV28,TGTGCCAGCAGTTTATATCGGGGTAATGAAAAACTGTTTTTT,CASSLYRGNEKLFF
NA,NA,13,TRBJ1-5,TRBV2,TGTGCCAGCAGTGTCAGGGGAGCGCAGCCCCAGCATTTT,CASSVRGAQPQHF
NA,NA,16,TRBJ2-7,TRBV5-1,TGCGCCAGCAGCTTGGTGGGGAGCGCCACCTTTTACGAGCAGTACTTC,CASSLVGSATFYEQYF
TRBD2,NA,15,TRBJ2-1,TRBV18,TGTGCCAGCTCGCTGGGACTAGCGGGAGGTAATGAGCAGTTCTTC,CASSLGLAGGNEQFF
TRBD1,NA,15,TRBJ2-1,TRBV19,TGTGCCAGTAGTCCGCCCGGGACAGTACTCGCAGAGCAGTTCTTC,CASSPPGTVLAEQFF
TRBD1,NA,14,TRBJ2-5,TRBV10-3,TGTGCCATCAGTGAAAGGGGGCTTGAAGAGACCCAGTACTTC,CAISERGLEETQYF
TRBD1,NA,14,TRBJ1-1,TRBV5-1,TGCGCCAGCAGCTCCAGACAGGGAGATACTGAAGCTTTCTTT,CASSSRQGDTEAFF
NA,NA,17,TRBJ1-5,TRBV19,TGTGCCAGTAGTACGGGGGGGGGACCATATAGCAATCAGCCCCAGCATTTT,CASSTGGGPYSNQPQHF
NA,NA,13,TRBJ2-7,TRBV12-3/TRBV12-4,TGTGCCAGCAGTTTACAGGAATCCTACGAGCAGTACTTC,CASSLQESYEQYF